This TCR beta chain was recovered during a study of shared clonotypes between healthy human individuals. Measured with immunoSEQ multiplex PCR; TCRdb has only the in-frame clones, and not every one. The data show about 2.4 million clones, with 80% to 95% seen just once and roughly 0.39% held by the top ten. Germline loops: CDR1 SGHRS, CDR2 YFSETQ. CDR3 size: 14 residues. Deletions cut 0 bases from V and 5 bases from J, with 9 bases between. This clone was seen only once. Its antigen is unidentified. Study findings and constraints: The small donor group covered limited genetic and exposure diversity. Sequencing depth was a factor that was expected to affect clonotype sharing among donors.

This sequence originates from a man aged 18 to 29 in good health. Some clones in this sample may be carry-over from other donors' samples. V is TRBV5-1 and J is TRBJ2-1; no reliable D call. The sequencing input was naive CD4+ T cells from PBMCs. As to subset: CD45RA+ positively selected. This chain's CDR3 is CASSLATANNEQFF. CDR3 in DNA: TGCGCCAGCAGCTTGGCCACAGCGAACAATGAGCAGTTCTTC.